The source of this TCR beta chain is a study of metastatic and nonmetastatic thyroid tumors. There are 13 residues in the CDR3. The germline V gene encodes CDR1 SGDLS and CDR2 YYNGEE. V was trimmed by 6 bases and J by 6 bases, leaving 13 bases between them. This clone appeared many times. Its antigen is currently unknown. As processed by the authors: Construction of a distant-metastasis classifier for papillary thyroid cancer relied on CDR3 differences across clinicopathological groups. TCRdb re-analyzed the PCR reads using MiXCR. TCRdb's processing, not the authors', yielded these V and J calls. The sample has about 15,000 clones; 25% to 30% are singletons. Study results and limitations: Versus benign nodules, malignant thyroid tumors reportedly had significantly higher TCR beta diversity, in blood and tumor.

Until they underwent thyroid surgery, no patient had received any treatment. The chain uses TRBV9 and TRBJ2-1, with D possibly TRBD2 on 6 matching bases. The clonotype was recovered from a male donor with papillary thyroid cancer or a benign thyroid nodule (not recorded which). Some clones in this sample may be carry-over from other donors' samples. Source material: tumor tissue. CDR3 sequence reads: CASTHQGGNEQFF. The CDR3 DNA reads TGTGCCAGCACCCATCAGGGAGGCAATGAGCAGTTCTTC. Supplemented by reference TRBV9 and TRBJ2-1, the full variable domain reads DSGVTQTPKHLITATGQRVTLRCSPRSGDLSVYWYQQSLDQGLQFLIQYYNGEERAKGNILERFSAQQFPDLHSELNLSSLELGDSALYFCASTHQGGNEQFFGPGTRLTVL.